What follows are 21 T cell receptor beta chains derived from one specimen sequenced in a study of T cell responses to AZD1222 COVID-19 vaccine. The protocol was immunoSEQ multiplex PCR, while the TCRdb copy is restricted to in-frame clones and leaves out a portion. The sample includes 60,000 to 85,000 clones, about 88% of them seen just once. Sequenced here: peripheral blood, sampled 28 days after the second dose of the MenACWY control vaccine. Every receptor here comes from an adult who received the MenACWY meningococcal vaccine as a control.

The count of this clone is one. The J gene is TRBJ2-3, the V gene TRBV9; D remains unclear. This CDR3 contains 13 residues. Trimming stripped 1 base from V and 5 bases from J, with 8 bases between. Looked up from germline, CDR1 is SGDLS and CDR2 is YYNGEE. Here the CDR3 reads CASSVIPGDTQYF. In nucleotides, the CDR3 is TGTGCCAGCAGCGTAATCCCTGGAGATACGCAGTATTTT. The full variable domain, in which reference TRBV9 and TRBJ2-3 provide the parts outside the CDR3, is DSGVTQTPKHLITATGQRVTLRCSPRSGDLSVYWYQQSLDQGLQFLIQYYNGEERAKGNILERFSAQQFPDLHSELNLSSLELGDSALYFCASSVIPGDTQYFGPGTRLTVL.

The chain carries TRBV19 and TRBJ1-2, with unresolved D. From germline, CDR1 is LNHDA and CDR2 SQIVND (reference sequence). Trimming stripped 3 bases from V and 6 bases from J, with 8 bases between. The CDR3 sequence is 12 residues long. The CDR3 DNA reads TGTGCCAGTAGTATCCCCCGCCATGGCTACACCTTC. Its translation: CASSIPRHGYTF.

The chain employs TRBV28 and TRBJ1-5; 7 nucleotides align to TRBD1. The germline CDR1 and CDR2 sequences are MDHEN and SYDVKM. Losses at the gene ends were 7 bases for V and 9 bases for J; bases not matched to a gene: 9. There are 13 residues in the CDR3. The CDR3 coding sequence is TGTGCCAGCATCAGCATAGGGGGCTTGCCCCAGCATTTT. This codes for CASISIGGLPQHF.

The chain links TRBV5-1 to TRBJ2-7; 11 nucleotides line up with TRBD2. The CDR3 is 17 residues long. Per the germline V gene, CDR1 is SGHRS and CDR2 is YFSETQ. Losses at the gene ends were 3 bases for V and 0 bases for J; bases not matched to a gene: 8. CDR3 in amino acids: CASSSGLAVDTSYEQYF. The CDR3 DNA follows: TGCGCCAGCAGCTCGGGACTAGCGGTCGACACCTCCTACGAGCAGTACTTC.

In this sample, this clone turned up once. This chain connects TRBV11-3 to TRBJ1-1; D is undetermined. The CDR3 runs 13 residues. V lost 3 bases and J 4 bases, leaving 9 bases between the germline ends. From germline, CDR1 is SGHNT and CDR2 YENEEA. The CDR3 DNA follows: TGTGCCAGCAGCTTCCAGGTTTCCACTGAAGCTTTCTTT. It is translated as CASSFQVSTEAFF.

This chain uses TRBV6-4 with TRBJ2-5, with D hard to call. The germline CDR1 and CDR2 sequences are MRHNA and SNTAGT. The V end lost 2 bases, the J end lost 10 bases, and 8 bases lay between the germline ends. This CDR3 region has 11 residues. The CDR3 coding sequence is TGTGCCAGCAGTGACGGTGCCGTCCAGTACTTC. Its translation: CASSDGAVQYF.

The genes are TRBV5-4 and TRBJ1-1; possibly TRBD1 for D (5 bases). Germline CDR1 SGHNT, CDR2 YYREEE (reference sequence). Trimming shortened V by 5 bases and J by 0 bases, and 14 bases separated the two germline ends. CDR3 size: 15 residues. CDR3 residues: CASRSGTHLNTEAFF. CDR3 in DNA: TGTGCCAGCAGATCGGGGACCCACTTGAACACTGAAGCTTTCTTT.

The chain carries TRBV3-1 (or the pseudogene TRBV3-2) and TRBJ2-1; a possible D gene is TRBD1 (7 bases). Trimming took off 5 bases at V and 6 bases at J, with 23 bases between the two ends. The CDR3 runs 17 residues. Per the germline V gene, CDR1 is LGHDT and CDR2 is YNNKEL (reference sequence). CDR3 protein: CASSLGPGQGGFNEQFF. The CDR3 nucleotides are TGTGCCAGCAGCTTAGGACCCGGGCAGGGGGGTTTCAATGAGCAGTTCTTC.

The chain has TRBV28 and TRBJ2-7; no clear D. Germline V gene sequence: CDR1 MDHEN, CDR2 SYDVKM. The CDR3 is made up of 13 amino acids. The V and J ends lost 2 bases and 6 bases respectively, with 11 bases between them. For the CDR3, the DNA is TGTGCCAGCAGTTTAATGGCCTTGGGCGAGCAGTACTTC. Translated: CASSLMALGEQYF.

This sequence joins TRBV7-2 and TRBJ2-3; D unresolved. Germline V gene lookup returns CDR1 SGHTA and CDR2 FQGNSA. With 1 base removed from V and 4 bases from J, the gap between germline ends came to 12 bases. This CDR3 comprises 15 residues. CDR3 in DNA: TGTGCCAGCAGCTTAGATCGGTCCCCCCCAGATACGCAGTATTTT. Its translation is CASSLDRSPPDTQYF. The entire variable domain, with the rest obtained from reference TRBV7-2 and TRBJ2-3, is as follows: GAGVSQSPSNKVTEKGKDVELRCDPISGHTALYWYRQSLGQGLEFLIYFQGNSAPDKSGLPSDRFSAERTGGSVSTLTIQRTQQEDSAVYLCASSLDRSPPDTQYFGPGTRLTVL.

The chain carries TRBV9 and TRBJ2-7; 7 bases line up with TRBD1. The J segment lost 4 bases and the V segment lost 2 bases, leaving 15 bases of the junction unmatched. This CDR3 comprises 17 residues. Germline CDR1 reads SGDLS; CDR2 reads YYNGEE. The CDR3 reads CASSVGPGQSFGYEQYF. DNA for the CDR3: TGTGCCAGCAGCGTTGGACCGGGACAGAGCTTTGGATACGAGCAGTACTTC.

The chain combines TRBV4-3 with TRBJ2-5, with TRBD2 matching 12 bases. This CDR3 has 15 residues. Looked up from germline, CDR1 is LGHNA and CDR2 is YSLEER. The junction had 3 bases not matched to a gene; V was cut back by 3 bases and J by 4 bases. The CDR3 nucleotides read TGCGCCAGCAGCCACACTAGCGGGAGGAGAGAGACCCAGTACTTC. Its translation is CASSHTSGRRETQYF.

In its sample, this clone was seen a few times. V gene TRBV7-2 combines with J gene TRBJ2-4; TRBD1 agrees at 11 bases. The CDR3 runs 14 residues. Trimming took 5 bases from V and 7 from J; bases not matched to a gene: 4. CDR1 is SGHTA, CDR2 FQGNSA, per germline. DNA for the CDR3: TGTGCCAGCAGCCTGGACAGGGGGCGGAACATTCAGTACTTC. Its protein product is CASSLDRGRNIQYF.

This chain connects TRBV19 to TRBJ2-7; no clear D gene. The germline V gene encodes CDR1 LNHDA and CDR2 SQIVND (reference sequence). This CDR3 is built from 14 residues. Trimming removed 0 bases at V and 2 bases at J, with 8 bases between. The CDR3 reads CASSIDPRTYEQYF. CDR3 DNA sequence: TGTGCCAGTAGTATAGACCCTAGGACCTACGAGCAGTACTTC. Together with reference TRBV19 and TRBJ2-7, the CDR3 gives the full variable domain: DGGITQSPKYLFRKEGQNVTLSCEQNLNHDAMYWYRQDPGQGLRLIYYSQIVNDFQKGDIAEGYSVSREKKESFPLTVTSAQKNPTAFYLCASSIDPRTYEQYFGPGTRLTVT.

The J gene is TRBJ1-1, the V gene TRBV7-2; D remains ambiguous. V shed 5 bases and J shed 1 base, with 8 bases lying between them. From germline, CDR1 is SGHTA and CDR2 FQGNSA. The CDR3 consists of 13 residues. In DNA, the CDR3 is TGTGCCAGCAGCGGGTCTTCGAACACTGAAGCTTTCTTT. Translated, it gives CASSGSSNTEAFF.

This clone was counted a single time. The chain has TRBV9 and TRBJ1-6; D gene unclear. The CDR3 runs to 14 residues. Germline CDR1 reads SGDLS; CDR2 reads YYNGEE. Trimming left V 0 bases short and J 3 bases short, with 4 bases between. The CDR3 DNA is TGTGCCAGCAGCGTAGATGGCTATAATTCACCCCTCCACTTT. Translation: CASSVDGYNSPLHF.

This chain uses TRBV14 with TRBJ1-2, with 8 bases lining up with TRBD1. The CDR3 runs 15 residues. Trimming removed 1 base from V and 8 bases from J; junction bases left unmatched: 9. The germline gives CDR1 SGHDN, CDR2 FVKESK. The CDR3 loop reads CASSQVGRGRGGYTF. CDR3 DNA: TGTGCCAGCAGCCAAGTTGGCAGGGGGCGCGGAGGCTACACCTTC.

The V call is TRBV6-2 or TRBV6-3, the J call TRBJ2-7; D possibly corresponds to TRBD1 (5 bases). CDR3 length: 14 residues. The germline gives CDR1 MNHEY, CDR2 SVGEGT. V lost 6 bases, J lost 2 bases, and 14 bases lay in between. The CDR3 bases are TGTGCCAGCAGCTCTAAGACAGAACCCTACGAGCAGTACTTC. It specifies CASSSKTEPYEQYF.

This chain connects TRBV18 to TRBJ1-1, with a weak D call TRBD1 (6 bases). This CDR3 spans 13 amino acids. Germline loops: CDR1 KGHSH, CDR2 LQKENI. V was clipped by 4 bases and J by 6 bases, with 12 bases between them. In DNA form, the CDR3 reads TGTGCCAGCTCACAAGGGGGGGGGCCTGAAGCTTTCTTT. Its protein is CASSQGGGPEAFF.

The chain employs TRBV25-1 and TRBJ2-7; the D gene is possibly TRBD1 (6 bases). The CDR3 runs to 12 residues. Trimming removed 7 bases from V and 1 base from J, with 8 bases in between. Germline V gene sequence: CDR1 MGHDK, CDR2 SYGVNS. The CDR3: CASTDSSYEQYF. The CDR3 bases are TGTGCCAGCACGGACAGTTCCTACGAGCAGTACTTC.

This clone was recorded a few times. The chain's CDR3 is CATSSEETQYF. The DNA for the CDR3 is TGTGCCACCAGCAGCGAAGAGACCCAGTACTTC. This chain joins TRBV15 and TRBJ2-5, with no clear D. V lost 3 bases to trimming and J lost 3 bases, with 2 bases between them. This CDR3 has 11 residues. CDR1 is LNHNV, CDR2 YYDKDF, per germline (reference sequence).